This T cell receptor beta chain came from a study of cytomegalovirus exposure and HLA in healthy donors (TCRdb year 2017). About the investigation overall: An earlier analysis of several hundred of the donors reported 276 Gb of sequence data and around 110 million unique TCR beta sequences obtained from about 170 million T cells. In the later analysis, no new phenotypic data were used to find candidate immune exposures; instead, reliance was placed on TCR beta sequences and their occurrence across donors. The T cell repertoires of around 670 subjects were profiled by immunosequencing and related to cytomegalovirus serostatus. Among some 400 genotyped donors of the cohort, an average of approximately 220,000 unique TCR beta nucleotide sequences was sequenced per donor, of which 15% to 20% were non-productive. A later analysis re-examined previously published TCR beta repertoires from just over 650 donors and added high-resolution HLA genotyping to investigate patterns of TCR occurrence. A separate validation cohort of 100 to 150 different subjects was used in addition to the 666-subject first cohort. A later genetic analysis used genome-wide SNP genotypes for about three fifths of the 666 donors, treating that subset as a discovery cohort. Because of strong linkage in the cohort, five DR-DQ haplotypes were treated as single units for association and clustering. An earlier analysis of fewer than 750 of the donors used high-throughput TCR beta sequencing to judge whether each TCR beta V gene segment behaved as functional or pseudogenic. The study aimed to test whether signatures of past pathogen exposure could be identified by cataloging public T cell receptors. HLA typing included class I and class II loci at four-digit resolution. The number of typed donors differed by locus: about 620-640 for A, B, C, DRB1 and DQB1; 500 to 550 for DQA1; roughly 600 for DPA1; and approximately 450 for DPB1. An early release that covered about 600 HLA-typed donors contained about 300 gigabases of sequencing data and around 85 million unique TCR sequences. All discovery cohort repertoires had been generated using a single sequencing platform. Donor age, sex, ethnicity and CMV serostatus were collected together with the repertoire data. Among the approximately 400 genotyped donors, around 81% belonged to the genetic ancestry cluster associated with self-reported Caucasian donors. High-throughput TCR immunosequencing, statistical association of individual TCRs with disease status, and machine learning were combined to predict cytomegalovirus infection status.

The cohort consisted of 600 to 750 healthy bone marrow donors. All cohort members were sampled while nominally healthy, although unrecorded immune exposures were likely present. The donor tested CMV seropositive and was one of the 289 seropositive cohort members. A peripheral blood sample was provided by each donor, and peripheral blood mononuclear cells were used for TCR beta sequencing. The Qiagen DNeasy Blood Extraction Kit was used to extract genomic DNA from the blood cell samples. Library generation was performed with the immunoSEQ multiplex PCR assay. The multiplex PCR relied on a mix of 60 forward primers for TCR Vbeta segments and 13 reverse primers for TCR Jbeta segments. A multiplex PCR assay on genomic DNA amplified the CDR3 region of rearranged TCR beta genes. Amplified TCR beta libraries were sequenced as 87-base-pair reads on the Illumina HiSeq System. Under the source paper's analysis protocol: A later analysis counted about 80 million unique TCR beta chains across the 670 or so repertoires, and around 9.9 million of these chains were shared by at least two donors. Raw reads were error-corrected and collapsed into unique sequences with a nearest-neighbor algorithm that merged closely related sequences to remove PCR and sequencing errors. V, D and J gene segments were assigned by aligning CDR3 sequences to IMGT reference sequences. For a sequence to be retained, at least a six-nucleotide match to both a V gene segment and a J gene segment was required. A rearrangement counted as productive if the CDR3 had no stop codons and remained in frame with V and J, and every other rearrangement counted as non-productive. Following IMGT convention, CDR3 was defined as the stretch from the second conserved V-encoded cysteine to the conserved J-encoded phenylalanine. The earlier analysis of some 550 of the donors excluded any sequence lacking an unambiguous match to a single V gene segment. An earlier analysis of several hundred of the donors classified V segments as functional when productive rearrangements were above 56.7% and as segregating when the standard deviation between donors was above 5%. A statistical classification framework was built to diagnose cytomegalovirus status from the catalog of TCR beta chain sequences. In a later analysis, TCR nucleotide sequences were compared against IMGT/GENE-DB human TR gene sequences so that V and J genes could be assigned. Using the TCRdist pipeline, a later analysis assigned CDR3 sequences along with most-parsimonious VDJ recombination scenarios. In a later analysis, every TCR beta chain was defined by the combination of its CDR3 amino acid sequence and its V-gene family, and reads without a unique V-gene family were dropped. In a later analysis, some 600 highly shared, low-generation-probability nucleotide sequences were removed to address suspected cross-contamination and a sequencing artifact. For each public chain, a later analysis derived a clonal expansion index from normalized ranks of inferred template counts within each repertoire. A later analysis computed generation probabilities with a VDJ recombination model fitted to out-of-frame rearrangements, and checked the results against IGoR. In a later analysis, hypergeometric tests were used to score TCR-TCR, TCR-HLA and TCR-CMV co-occurrence, with a repertoire-size bias correction applied to TCR pairs. In a later analysis, false discovery rates were estimated by permuting HLA or CMV assignments 20 times. In a later analysis, co-occurring TCRs were grouped using DBSCAN, with TCRdist sequence similarity added in when clustering inside HLA-allele-positive subsets. For co-occurrence clustering, repertoires with fewer than 30,000 or more than 120,000 public chains were excluded, along with a handful of repertoires with anomalous nucleotide sharing. This is the immuneACCESS table as TCRdb keeps it, with only in-frame sequences that have V and J called. A part of the clones is gone; compared with another copy, unresolved V genes explain less than half, and the rest is unexplained. The V and J calls and clone size were taken over from that table, and D and trimming were inferred from the DNA. Counted in this sample were 150,000 to 200,000 clones; about 83% of them appeared once. The ten largest clones take up 4.5% to 7.5% of the sample.

Points on this clone: Its recognized antigen is unknown. One base away there is no much larger clone; base qualities are not given.

From the germline V gene, CDR1 is MGHDK and CDR2 is SYGVNS. There are 18 amino acids in the CDR3, from cysteine to phenylalanine inclusive. CDR3 DNA only is kept here, 54 bases in frame from base 1. V is shortened by 10 bases, J by 1 base, and the region joining them spans 28 bases. The paper as a whole reports these results and caveats: In a later analysis, TCR association rates were found to vary across HLA loci, with the most associated TCRs seen for DRB1 alleles and the fewest for HLA-C alleles. This cohort had only TCR beta chains sequenced, and the lack of alpha or paired-chain data limited which features could be detected. The authors suggested that the approach could potentially be extended to other disease states and immunological phenotypes. A later analysis associated some 17,000 TCR beta sequences with specific HLA alleles at a false discovery rate of 0.05. A group of highly shared sequence variants was considered likely to be a technical artifact of the sequencing pipeline. Cytomegalovirus status was reported to be diagnosed by the classifier with high specificity and sensitivity in both the original and validation cohorts. In vitro tests confirmed that a few of the cytomegalovirus-associated TCR beta chains recognize cytomegalovirus antigens. In the study, some 160 TCR beta chains were listed as associated with cytomegalovirus. When HLA alleles, especially DR and DQ, strongly co-occurred, attributing TCR associations to individual alleles was difficult. Correlated functional status among segregating V segments might reflect linkage disequilibrium, but an unknown experimental factor could not be ruled out. In a later analysis, most CMV-associated TCR beta chains were found to appear HLA-restricted, with HLA associations seemingly driven largely by CMV exposure. Most TCR sequences were observed very rarely across donors, whereas some public TCRs were present in many individuals. Broadly in line with IMGT annotations, most TCR beta V segments showed up in productive rearrangements about 90% or about 30% of the time in an earlier analysis of 587 of the donors. The 87-base-pair reads could not distinguish some IMGT-functional V segments, including TRBV6-2 and TRBV6-3, so those segments were excluded. A further reported finding was that TCR beta sequences accurately predicted the HLA-A and HLA-B alleles for most subjects in the first cohort. In a later genetic analysis, fewer N-insertions in productive TCRs were reported among donors in an Asian-associated ancestry cluster than the approximately 710-donor mean. HLA typing was unavailable for some donors at each locus, so association tests used only the typed subset. In a later analysis, HLA-associated TCR beta chains showed more clonal expansion and lower generation probabilities than non-associated chains that were equally common. Because counts were too low, under 20 rarely observed V segments, including chromosome 9 orphons, were left out of the earlier analysis of 500 to 650 of the donors. The only immune exposure information available for the cohort was CMV serostatus. Roughly uniform sequencing depth across donors was assumed in presence/absence analyses, although this assumption may not hold. A later genetic analysis associated a missense DCLRE1C variant with V-gene and J-gene trimming of TCR beta chains, and an independent cohort replicated the association. A later analysis reported that several top co-occurrence clusters appeared linked to parvovirus B19, influenza, CMV and Epstein-Barr virus.

Sample: PBMCs. The clonotype originates from a young woman in good health and CMV-seropositive. Recombination linked TRBV25-1 to TRBJ1-2; no confident D gene assignment can be made. The CDR3 protein sequence reads: CATSPLPLRSTLNYGYTF. At the DNA level, the sequence is TGTGCCACCTCCCCCCTTCCTTTGCGGTCGACTCTTAACTATGGCTACACCTTC.